Below are 32 T cell receptor beta chains sequenced from a single sample in a study of T-cell reconstitution after alpha-beta-depleted transplantation in children. The library targeted TCRbeta and was prepared with unique molecular identifiers. TCRdb analysed the PCR reads with MiXCR anew, one entry per CDR3 protein. The profile covers about 72,000 distinct CDR3 sequences, with about 7.3% appearing a single time and over 2.5% taken by the ten largest. The material was PBMCs from the stem cell graft donor, obtained from the stem cell graft. These receptor sequences come from a human donor who donated a stem cell graft to a child with acute lymphoblastic leukemia.

This clonotype showed up many times. The CDR3 DNA sequence: TGTGCCAGCAGTGAGGGTTGGACTAGCGGGGACCAAGAGACCCAGTACTTC. Amino acids: CASSEGWTSGDQETQYF. This chain joins TRBV2 and TRBJ2-5; 12 nucleotides line up with TRBD2. The germline V gene encodes CDR1 SNHLY and CDR2 FYNNEI. The CDR3 is 17 amino acids. V lost 3 bases, J lost 0 bases, and 5 bases stayed unmatched.

This clonotype was detected many times. The chain is built from TRBV7-2 and TRBJ2-3; the match to TRBD2 covers 11 bases. Germline CDR1 SGHTA, CDR2 FQGNSA. The length of the CDR3 is 17 residues. The junction had 8 bases not matched to a gene; V was cut back by 0 bases and J by 6 bases. The CDR3 DNA sequence: TGTGCCAGCAGCTTAGCTCGGCTAGCGGGGGGAGGGGATACGCAGTATTTT. Translation: CASSLARLAGGGDTQYF.

This clonotype was picked up many times. This chain joins TRBV4-3 and TRBJ1-5; no definite D call. The V and J ends lost 0 bases and 6 bases respectively, with 15 bases between them. CDR3 length equals 16 residues. Germline V gene data show CDR1 as LGHNA and CDR2 as YSLEER. Here the CDR3 DNA reads TGCGCCAGCAGCCAAGATCTCCCAGGAGCCCCTCAGCCCCAGCATTTT. It is translated as CASSQDLPGAPQPQHF.

This clonotype occurred a few times. CDR3 residues: CASSEGSYEQYF. The CDR3 DNA reads as TGCGCCAGCAGTGAGGGGTCCTACGAGCAGTACTTC. The V call is TRBV10-2, the J call TRBJ2-7; D is ambiguous. The CDR3 runs 12 residues. Trimming stripped 2 bases from V and 1 base from J, with 3 bases between. In germline, CDR1 is WSHSY, CDR2 SAAADI.

The rearrangement joins TRBV20-1 to TRBJ1-3; the D is unclear. Trimming removed 5 bases at V and 2 bases at J, with 10 bases between. The CDR3 runs to 13 residues. The V gene's germline CDR1 is DFQATT and CDR2 SNEGSKA (reference sequence). In DNA, the CDR3 is TGCAGTGCTCCTCTAGTCACTGGAAACACCATATATTTT. As protein: CSAPLVTGNTIYF.

This clonotype was found many times. V is TRBV10-3 and J is TRBJ1-2, with 11 bases identical to TRBD1. The CDR3 runs to 13 residues. Germline CDR1 ENHRY, CDR2 SYGVKD. Trimming at V came to 7 bases and at J to 8 bases, leaving 6 bases not matched to a gene. CDR3 amino acids: CAIKGQGAEGYTF. DNA for the CDR3: TGTGCCATCAAAGGACAGGGGGCGGAGGGCTACACCTTC.

This clonotype was seen only a few times. J is TRBJ2-7 and V is TRBV2; 9 bases match TRBD2. The junction had 8 bases not matched to a gene; V was cut back by 7 bases and J by 1 base. This CDR3 spans 15 amino acids. In germline, CDR1 is SNHLY, CDR2 FYNNEI. The CDR3 loop is CASIRLAEHSYEQYF. The CDR3 DNA is TGTGCCAGCATCAGACTAGCGGAGCATTCCTACGAGCAGTACTTC.

Ten or more counts support this clonotype. The V gene is TRBV27, the J gene TRBJ2-7; the D gene is possibly TRBD1 (5 bases). The CDR3 sequence is 15 residues long. Germline assignment: CDR1 MNHEY and CDR2 SMNVEV (reference sequence). V shed 6 bases and J shed 2 bases, with 17 bases lying between them. CDR3 bases: TGTGCCAGCAGACAGGCAACCGATTTGACCTACGAGCAGTACTTC. Amino acids: CASRQATDLTYEQYF.

Many counts were recorded for this clonotype. The chain carries TRBV29-1 and TRBJ2-3, with 13 positions matching TRBD2. CDR3 length equals 17 residues. The junction had 14 bases not matched to a gene; V was cut back by 6 bases and J by 5 bases. CDR1 and CDR2 (germline): SQVTM, ANQGSEA. For the CDR3, the DNA is TGCAGCGTGGGGGCGTCCGGGACTAGCGGGAACAAAGATACGCAGTATTTT. Protein sequence: CSVGASGTSGNKDTQYF.

In this sample, this clonotype turned up a few times. The rearrangement links TRBV4-2 to TRBJ2-2; 15 bases line up with TRBD2. Per germline, CDR1 LGHNA and CDR2 YNFKEQ. V lost 6 bases, J lost 5 bases, and 16 bases stayed unmatched. CDR3 length equals 20 residues. The CDR3 sequence is CASSGPPGTSGGPETGELFF. The DNA for the CDR3 is TGTGCCAGCAGTGGTCCCCCCGGGACTAGCGGGGGGCCCGAGACCGGGGAGCTGTTTTTT.

This clonotype was counted many times. The chain employs TRBV6-1 and TRBJ1-1, with D possibly TRBD1 on 5 matching bases. The germline V gene has CDR1 MNHNS and CDR2 SASEGT. This CDR3 has 14 residues. Trimming pared 6 bases from V and 4 bases from J, leaving 15 bases between. This CDR3 reads CASRETGGTTEAFF. The DNA for the CDR3 is TGTGCCAGCAGAGAAACGGGGGGTACCACTGAAGCTTTCTTT.

V and J are TRBV19 and TRBJ2-1; no definite D call. CDR3 length: 13 residues. CDR1 is LNHDA and CDR2 is SQIVND in the germline V gene (reference sequence). Deletions cut 8 bases from V and 4 bases from J, with 12 bases between. The CDR3 sequence: CASESRPYNEQFF. CDR3 DNA: TGTGCCAGTGAAAGTCGTCCATACAATGAGCAGTTCTTC.

This clonotype was recorded at least ten times. V is TRBV7-6 and J is TRBJ2-1; D possibly corresponds to TRBD1 (5 bases). The ends were cut back, 7 bases at V and 1 base at J, with 26 bases in the middle. This CDR3 contains 19 residues. Germline CDR1 and CDR2: SGHVS and FNYEAQ. In nucleotides, the CDR3 is TGTGCCAGCAAGAAGCAAGGGGAAGGGGTGGGAAGGTCCTACAATGAGCAGTTCTTC. Its translation is CASKKQGEGVGRSYNEQFF.

There are many counts of this clonotype. This chain joins TRBV10-3 and TRBJ2-1, with D tentatively TRBD2 (6 bases). Germline values: CDR1 ENHRY, CDR2 SYGVKD. This CDR3 comprises 12 residues. V lost 7 bases to trimming and J lost 7 bases, with 11 bases between them. The CDR3 region is CAIKASENEQFF. The CDR3 DNA follows: TGTGCCATCAAGGCTAGCGAGAATGAGCAGTTCTTC.

The chain combines TRBV29-1 with TRBJ2-7; possibly TRBD2 for D (5 bases). Germline V CDR1 and CDR2: SQVTM, ANQGSEA. V lost 2 bases and J lost 2, with 10 bases in between. The length of the CDR3 is 13 residues. The CDR3: CSVEYEGPYEQYF. The CDR3 DNA reads TGCAGCGTTGAATATGAGGGTCCCTACGAGCAGTACTTC.

This clonotype appeared many times. V usage is TRBV7-2 and J usage is TRBJ1-1, with no clear D. Germline V CDR1 and CDR2: SGHTA, FQGNSA. The CDR3 consists of 12 residues. The V end was cut by 1 base, the J end by 6 bases, with 6 bases between. In DNA, the CDR3 is TGTGCCAGCAGCTTAGGAGGCGCTGAAGCTTTCTTT. Translated: CASSLGGAEAFF.

This clonotype has a count of ten or more. The V call is TRBV5-5, the J call TRBJ2-7; TRBD1 matches 7 bases. The CDR3 loop spans 16 amino acids. J lost 5 bases, V lost 1 base, and 12 bases had no gene match. CDR1 is SGHKS and CDR2 is YYEKEE in the germline V gene (reference sequence). Written as DNA, the CDR3 is TGTGCCAGCAGCTTGCCCTACAGGGGACCGATAAACGAGCAGTACTTC. It codes for CASSLPYRGPINEQYF.

This rearrangement joins TRBV28 to TRBJ2-7; possibly TRBD1 for D (5 bases). The CDR3 loop spans 15 amino acids. V dropped 3 bases and J dropped 0 bases, with 12 bases sitting between them. The germline CDR1 and CDR2 sequences are MDHEN and SYDVKM. The CDR3 DNA reads TGTGCCAGCAGTTTGGGCAGGGCCACCTCCTACGAGCAGTACTTC. Its protein is CASSLGRATSYEQYF.

The sample holds many counts of this clonotype. One junction end disagrees with the germline gene, perhaps due to a read error. The chain couples TRBV20-1 to TRBJ1-2; D gene uncertain. This CDR3 is built from 15 residues. Germline CDR1 DFQATT, CDR2 SNEGSKA (reference sequence). In DNA, the CDR3 is TGCTGTGCTAGAGATCAATTGAGGAGTAACTATGGCTACACCTTC. Translated: CCARDQLRSNYGYTF.

The chain recombines TRBV4-2 with TRBJ1-6; D remains ambiguous. The CDR3 spans 14 residues. Trimming took 3 bases from V and 7 from J, leaving 10 bases between them. The germline gives CDR1 LGHNA, CDR2 YNFKEQ. The CDR3 nucleotides are TGTGCCAGCAGCCAGGCGAGGATAAATTCACCCCTCCACTTT. This gives the protein CASSQARINSPLHF.

This clonotype has at least ten counts. This sequence joins TRBV20-1 and TRBJ2-7; 8 positions match TRBD1. CDR3 length equals 13 residues. Per germline, CDR1 DFQATT and CDR2 SNEGSKA (reference sequence). The trim removed 1 base at V and 3 bases at J, leaving 2 bases unmatched. CDR3 DNA: TGCAGTGCTAGAGTGGACAGGGACTACGAGCAGTACTTC. Amino acids: CSARVDRDYEQYF.

This clonotype was detected only a few times. This chain uses TRBV20-1 with TRBJ2-5; D perhaps matches TRBD1 (5 bases). The CDR3 totals 15 residues. In germline, CDR1 is DFQATT, CDR2 SNEGSKA (reference sequence). V lost 0 bases and J lost 1, with 12 bases in between. In DNA, the CDR3 is TGCAGTGCTAGAGATCGCGGACACTTCCAAGAGACCCAGTACTTC. It yields the protein CSARDRGHFQETQYF.

This clonotype was seen at least ten times. V and J are TRBV7-2 and TRBJ2-7; D gene ambiguous. V lost 5 bases to trimming and J lost 4 bases, with 12 bases between them. Germline V lookup: CDR1 SGHTA, CDR2 FQGNSA. This CDR3 spans 13 amino acids. CDR3 DNA: TGTGCCAGCAGCCGGAAGTTTGATTACGAGCAGTACTTC. It yields the protein CASSRKFDYEQYF.

V gene TRBV7-2 combines with J gene TRBJ1-6; D not certain. This CDR3 comprises 15 residues. The V and J ends lost 6 bases and 10 bases respectively, with 19 bases between them. CDR1 is SGHTA, CDR2 FQGNSA, per germline. For the CDR3, the DNA is TGTGCCAGCAGTCGACGGGGAGGAGCTACCTCACCCCTCCACTTT. This translates into CASSRRGGATSPLHF.

This clonotype was seen many times. The genes are TRBV15 and TRBJ2-7; 11 nucleotides match TRBD2. The germline gives CDR1 LNHNV, CDR2 YYDKDF (reference sequence). Unmatched junction bases numbered 1, after V lost 6 bases and J lost 3 bases. The CDR3 extends over 13 amino acids. CDR3 sequence reads: CATRTSGNYEQYF. CDR3 sequence (DNA): TGTGCCACCAGGACTAGCGGGAACTACGAGCAGTACTTC. Full variable domain (rest looked up from reference TRBV15 and TRBJ2-7): DAMVIQNPRYQVTQFGKPVTLSCSQTLNHNVMYWYQQKSSQAPKLLFHYYDKDFNNEADTPDNFQSRRPNTSFCFLDIRSPGLGDTAMYLCATRTSGNYEQYFGPGTRLTVT.

This clonotype has a handful of counts. The V call is TRBV7-3, the J call TRBJ2-1; maybe TRBD1 (7 bases). Trimming left V 1 base short and J 5 bases short, with 15 bases between. This CDR3 spans 16 amino acids. Germline V gene lookup returns CDR1 SGHTA and CDR2 FQGTGA. The CDR3 bases are TGTGCCAGCAGCTTAAGGGCAGGGGGGATCCACAATGAGCAGTTCTTC. Translation: CASSLRAGGIHNEQFF. The full variable domain, in which reference TRBV7-3 and TRBJ2-1 provide the parts outside the CDR3, is GAGVSQTPSNKVTEKGKYVELRCDPISGHTALYWYRQSLGQGPEFLIYFQGTGAADDSGLPNDRFFAVRPEGSVSTLKIQRTERGDSAVYLCASSLRAGGIHNEQFFGPGTRLTVL.

The V and J genes are TRBV20-1 and TRBJ2-1; D not resolved. Germline V gene sequence: CDR1 DFQATT, CDR2 SNEGSKA (reference sequence). V was clipped by 6 bases and J by 0 bases, with 15 bases between them. This CDR3 has 15 amino acids. The chain's CDR3 is CSASYLLISYNEQFF. In DNA form, the CDR3 reads TGCAGTGCCAGTTACCTTCTCATCTCCTACAATGAGCAGTTCTTC.

The chain employs TRBV12-3 or TRBV12-4 and TRBJ2-1, with a possible D match to TRBD1 (5 bases). The CDR3 has 13 residues. V dropped 7 bases and J dropped 6 bases, with 13 bases sitting between them. DNA of the CDR3: TGTGCCAGCACCCTTGGGGCAGGCAATGAGCAGTTCTTC. It translates to CASTLGAGNEQFF.

There are many counts of this clonotype. The chain uses TRBV7-2 and TRBJ2-6; D unclear. Germline V gene sequence: CDR1 SGHTA, CDR2 FQGNSA. This CDR3 has 15 residues. Trimming removed 5 bases from V and 0 bases from J, with 8 bases in between. DNA for the CDR3: TGTGCCAGCAGCCCCAATTTCTCTGGGGCCAACGTCCTGACTTTC. As protein: CASSPNFSGANVLTF.

This clonotype was seen repeatedly, ten times or more. V and J are TRBV25-1 and TRBJ2-7; no clear D. The germline gives CDR1 MGHDK, CDR2 SYGVNS. The CDR3 is 11 amino acids. Trimming removed 8 bases from V and 0 bases from J, with 5 bases in between. CDR3 sequence: CASDNSYEQYF. DNA for the CDR3: TGTGCCAGCGACAACTCCTACGAGCAGTACTTC.

This clonotype was observed many times. The chain is built from TRBV20-1 and TRBJ2-2; 7 bases align to TRBD1. V shed 0 bases, J shed 8 bases, and the junction held 6 bases outside the gene matches. Looked up from germline, CDR1 is DFQATT and CDR2 is SNEGSKA (reference sequence). The CDR3 runs to 14 residues. DNA of the CDR3: TGCAGTGCTAGAGACGACAGGGTGAAGGGGGAGCTGTTTTTT. It translates to CSARDDRVKGELFF.

This clonotype was detected ten times or more. The rearrangement joins TRBV27 to TRBJ2-2; D not resolved. Trimming removed 7 bases from V and 1 base from J, with 7 bases in between. The CDR3 covers 13 residues. CDR1 is MNHEY and CDR2 is SMNVEV in the germline V gene (reference sequence). In DNA form, the CDR3 reads TGTGCCAGCACTTCACAGAACACCGGGGAGCTGTTTTTT. It translates to CASTSQNTGELFF.